This T cell receptor beta chain was captured by sequencing in a study of tumor and adjacent non-tumor tissue in lung cancer (dated 2018 in TCRdb). Context from the whole study: Patients with adenocarcinoma (about twelve), squamous cell carcinoma (2) and small cell lung cancer (1) were included in the cohort. Sequencing produced approximately 130 million productive TCRbeta reads in total, an average of about 4 million reads per sample. Ages among the roughly 15 patients ranged from about 30 to 76 years, there were 10 or so men and 5 women, and disease was at TNM stage I to III. The study compared bulk TCRbeta repertoires between lung tumor tissue and matched distant non-tumor lung tissue from over 12 lung cancer patients. TCRbeta CDR3 sequencing was performed on fewer than 35 paired specimens, with one tumor sample and one normal lung sample collected per patient. Overall results and qualifications from the work: Tumor tissue showed significantly higher TCR diversity (inverse Simpson) than normal lung tissue, at roughly 430 vs 170 (P = 0.0075, Mann-Whitney U test). Because peripheral blood was not sequenced, blood TCRbeta repertoires in the lung cancer patients of the study were not examined. Younger patients had significantly higher TCR diversity, and higher tumor TCR diversity was associated with shorter overall and disease-free survival. The sequencing platform is not named in the methods, and unique molecular identifiers are not mentioned. The top 100 clones accounted for a significantly larger cumulative portion of the repertoire in normal lung than in tumor tissue. With only around 15 patients in the cohort, the authors noted that larger samples and more detailed clinical data are needed.

Libraries were made using multiplex PCR. These reads were obtained on an Illumina HiSeq 2500. TCRbeta libraries were built by three rounds of nested PCR using primers (Table S4), following protocols modified from ARM-PCR. Before sequencing, PCR products of 200-500 bp were cut from the gel and purified using the QIAquick gel extraction kit. The authors' pipeline ran thus. Reads were cleaned with Trimmomatic, merged with FLASH into complete CDR3 sequences, and assigned to V(D)J germline segments with MiTCR. Clonal diversity was calculated as the inverse Simpson's index using VDJtools. A read counted as productive if the sequence was in-frame and lacked a premature stop codon. Using fastp at Q25 and MiXCR, TCRdb reprocessed the public reads and kept productive beta chains. Each record represents a unique CDR3 protein, reported with the most common genes and DNA among its rows. The V and J calls were determined by TCRdb, not by the authors. In all, the sample holds 89,000 or so distinct CDR3 sequences, and roughly three fifths of those were seen once. The ten top clones hold 15% of the sample.

The CDR3 has 15 amino acids, counting the end cysteine and phenylalanine. The DNA shown is the 45-base CDR3, in frame from base 1. The germline V gene specifies KGHDR as CDR1 and SFDVKD as CDR2. Turning to this clonotype: The antigen this receptor binds is unknown. The junction differs from germline at one of its ends, possibly a read error.

RNA was isolated from bulk, unsorted tissue, and RNA quality was assessed with a NanoDrop ND-1000 and an Agilent 2100. The donors were newly diagnosed lung cancer patients admitted for thoracic surgery in China from August to November 2014 who had not received prior chemotherapy. The study excluded patients who had received radiotherapy or chemotherapy before or who had another cancer at the same time. Pieces of surgical tissue measuring about 1-2.1 cm3 were kept in RNAlater solution and stored at -80 degrees C until use. The clonotype originates from a man in his 70s with non-small cell lung cancer. Rearrangement joined TRBV24-1 to TRBJ1-2, with 7 middle bases fitting TRBD1. Sequencing input: lung tumor tissue. The CDR3 region reads CAVPSSPGGGSGNTF. DNA sequence: TGTGCCGTACCAAGCAGCCCAGGGGGAGGAAGTGGCAACACCTTC.